This note documents a single T cell receptor (beta chain) sequence. What it binds is not known. PCR or immunohistochemistry showed mismatch repair deficiency in every enrolled patient. A few pembrolizumab responders had their TCRs sequenced. These data are taken from a study of PD-1 blockade in mismatch repair-deficient tumors. Notes on the study in general: Rapid post-treatment expansion, then contraction, generally preceding radiologic response, marked tumor-resident clones.

Sequencing used immunoSEQ multiplex PCR; TCRdb keeps in-frame clones, though not all of them. The sample contains 80,000 to 130,000 clones, 70% to 85% of which appear only once. Trimming shortened V by 4 bases and J by 3 bases, and 16 bases separated the two germline ends. This CDR3 spans 15 amino acids. Germline V gene data show CDR1 as SGHAT and CDR2 as FQNNGV. The clonotype originates from an adult with mismatch repair-deficient cancer. The chain carries TRBV11-2 and TRBJ2-7; tentatively, D is TRBD2 (6 bases). This specimen was peripheral blood, taken less than 37 weeks after starting pembrolizumab. CDR3 sequence (DNA): TGTGCCAGCAGCTCAGCGGGCCCTGATTACTACGAGCAGTACTTC. Encoded protein: CASSSAGPDYYEQYF.